The entry that follows covers one T cell receptor beta chain sequence. Its antigen remains undetermined. No base quality values were provided; no much bigger clone lies one nucleotide off. Genomic DNA was isolated using the Qiagen DNeasy kit from unsorted PBMCs as well as from negatively selected CD4+ and CD8+ fractions. TCR beta CDR3 regions were subjected to amplification by immunoSEQ multiplex PCR with primers that anneal to V and J segments. Amplification bias was minimized using a synthetic immune receptor repertoire, and residual bias was removed computationally after sequencing. For the original study's pipeline: Custom Python scripts were used to quantify repertoire diversity as the Shannon entropy index. Unsorted, CD4+ and CD8+ repertoires were analyzed separately, except in combined analyses where CD4+ and CD8+ sequences were merged in silico. Clonal expansion was defined as at least a 2-fold frequency increase after treatment relative to C1D1, with a pseudocount of 0.5 for undetected baseline clones. Singleton clones were defined as clones with 0 or 1 copy at C1D1, and non-singleton clones were defined as clones with 2 or more copies. Clones expanded in unsorted samples were assigned a CD4+, CD8+ or unknown annotation through matching of protein sequences in sorted samples from the same patient. Wilcoxon tests were applied to paired samples to test diversity changes from C1D1 to C4D1. Drawn from immuneACCESS, this table holds only the in-frame rearrangements with V and J called that TCRdb kept. Clones are partly lost; checked studies trace under half to an unresolved V gene and leave the rest unexplained. The V and J calls and the clone size are those of that table, but D and trimming were determined from the DNA. Recorded for this sample are about 44,000 clones; just over 65% of them occurred a single time. The leading ten clones occupy approximately 2.8% of the sample.

This sample stems from a study of PD-1 blockade in classical Hodgkin lymphoma (dated by TCRdb to the early 2020s). Some background on the complete study: Nivolumab dosing was 3 mg/kg intravenously every 2 weeks, continuing until either disease progression or unacceptable toxicity. The study used CyTOF and TCR beta sequencing to define a peripheral blood immune signature of response to PD-1 blockade in classical Hodgkin lymphoma.

The time point label, as the study defines it: cycle 4 day 1 (C4D1), after 6 weeks of nivolumab. All trial patients had relapsed after autologous stem cell transplantation, with cohorts A, B and C differing in prior brentuximab vedotin exposure. A total of over 55 patients with relapsed/refractory classical Hodgkin lymphoma made up the trial cohort, and each patient's best overall response was complete response, partial response or progressive disease. Trial patients were treated with single-agent nivolumab in the multi-cohort phase II CheckMate 205 trial. Best overall response was determined by an independent review committee according to the 2007 International Working Group response criteria. Trial PBMCs were obtained immediately prior to nivolumab initiation (C1D1) and on therapy at cycle 2 day 1 and cycle 4 day 1. Peripheral blood was collected in 8 mL Vacutainer Cell Preparation Tubes, from which PBMCs were isolated by centrifugation and then cryopreserved.

General conclusions and limits of the study: Patients starting nivolumab less than 1 year after ASCT had lower diversity and were excluded from later analyses to avoid confounding by immune reconstitution. Only a single clinical trial cohort was studied, and what caused the repertoire differences, possibly disease activity or prior therapy, remained undefined. Among trial patients, those achieving complete response had baseline diversity similar to that of newly diagnosed patients, while diversity was significantly lower in partial responders and progressors. A significant rise by C4D1 was seen in CD4+ but not CD8+ TCR diversity (p=0.0027 vs p=0.16), with the rise being most apparent in complete responders (p=0.02). Newly diagnosed patients were reported to have lower baseline TCR diversity than healthy donors, and relapsed/refractory patients were reported to have lower baseline TCR diversity still.

From a lookup of the germline V gene (reference sequence), CDR1 and CDR2 are SEHNR and FQNEAQ. The CDR3 covers 14 residues, taking in both the cysteine and the phenylalanine. Only the CDR3 DNA stays, 42 bases, in frame from base 1. V is shortened by 6 bases, J by 1 base, and the region joining them spans 11 bases. This sequence uses TRBV7-9 and TRBJ2-3, with no reliable assignment of the D segment. This material consisted of peripheral blood mononuclear cells (PBMCs), taken before the fourth cycle of nivolumab. This receptor was identified in a human donor with classical Hodgkin lymphoma. Read as DNA, the sequence is TGTGCCAGCAGTTCAGCCTCTGGCACAGATACGCAGTATTTT. Its amino acids are CASSSASGTDTQYF.